This T cell receptor beta chain was documented in a study of control samples from healthy donors and cancer patients. V was trimmed by 5 bases and J by 5 bases, leaving 10 bases between them. Germline CDR1 and CDR2: MNHEY and SVGEGT. CDR3 size: 12 residues. The data were produced by immunoSEQ multiplex PCR, yet TCRdb's version contains in-frame clones alone and is incomplete. The sample has 150,000 to 200,000 clones; more than 80% are singletons. The V call is TRBV6-2 or TRBV6-3, the J call TRBJ2-7; possible D gene TRBD1, 6 bases. This sequence originates from a man aged 25 to 40 in good health. Sequenced input: blood. The DNA of the CDR3 is TGTGCCAGCAGTCGGACAGTTAACGAGCAGTACTTC. Amino acids: CASSRTVNEQYF.